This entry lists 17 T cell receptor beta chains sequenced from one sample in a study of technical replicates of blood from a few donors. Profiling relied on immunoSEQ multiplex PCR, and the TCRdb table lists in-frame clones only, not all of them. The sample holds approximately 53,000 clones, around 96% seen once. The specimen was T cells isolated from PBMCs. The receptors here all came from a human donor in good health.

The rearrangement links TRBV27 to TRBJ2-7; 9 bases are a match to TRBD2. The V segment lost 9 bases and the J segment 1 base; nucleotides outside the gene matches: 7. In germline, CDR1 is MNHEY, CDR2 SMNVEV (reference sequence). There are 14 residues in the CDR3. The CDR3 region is CASLASGTSYEQYF. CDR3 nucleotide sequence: TGTGCCAGTTTGGCTAGCGGGACTTCCTACGAGCAGTACTTC.

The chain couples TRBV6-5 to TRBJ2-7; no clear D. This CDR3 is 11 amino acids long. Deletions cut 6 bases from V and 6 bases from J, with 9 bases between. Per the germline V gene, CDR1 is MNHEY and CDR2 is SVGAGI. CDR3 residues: CASRRQFEQYF. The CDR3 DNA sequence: TGTGCCAGCAGACGACAATTCGAGCAGTACTTC.

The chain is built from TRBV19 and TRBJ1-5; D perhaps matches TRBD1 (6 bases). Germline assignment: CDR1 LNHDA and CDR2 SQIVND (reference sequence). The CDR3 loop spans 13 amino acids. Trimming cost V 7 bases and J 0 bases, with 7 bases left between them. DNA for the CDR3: TGTGCCAGTACAGGGGATAGCAATCAGCCCCAGCATTTT. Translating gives CASTGDSNQPQHF.

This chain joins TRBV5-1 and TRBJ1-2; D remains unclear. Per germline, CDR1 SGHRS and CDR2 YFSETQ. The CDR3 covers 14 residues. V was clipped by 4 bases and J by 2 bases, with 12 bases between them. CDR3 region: CASSRVPENYGYTF. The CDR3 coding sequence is TGCGCCAGCAGCCGTGTGCCCGAGAACTATGGCTACACCTTC.

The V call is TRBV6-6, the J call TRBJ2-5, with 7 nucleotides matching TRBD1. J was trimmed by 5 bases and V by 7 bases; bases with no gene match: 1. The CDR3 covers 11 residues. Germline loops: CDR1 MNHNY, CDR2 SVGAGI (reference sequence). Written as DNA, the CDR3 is TGTGCCAGCAACAGGGGTGAGACCCAGTACTTC. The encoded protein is CASNRGETQYF.

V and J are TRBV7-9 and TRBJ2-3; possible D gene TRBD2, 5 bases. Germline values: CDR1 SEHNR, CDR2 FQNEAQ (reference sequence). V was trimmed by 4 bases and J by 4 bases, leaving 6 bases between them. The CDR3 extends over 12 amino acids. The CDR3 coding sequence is TGTGCCAGCAGCTCACTAGCAGATACGCAGTATTTT. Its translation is CASSSLADTQYF.

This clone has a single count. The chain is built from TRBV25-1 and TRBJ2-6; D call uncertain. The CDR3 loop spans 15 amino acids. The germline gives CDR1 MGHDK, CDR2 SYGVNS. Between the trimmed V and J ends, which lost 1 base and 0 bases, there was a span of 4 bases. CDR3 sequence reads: CASSEWSSGANVLTF. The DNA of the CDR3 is TGTGCCAGCAGTGAATGGAGCTCTGGGGCCAACGTCCTGACTTTC.

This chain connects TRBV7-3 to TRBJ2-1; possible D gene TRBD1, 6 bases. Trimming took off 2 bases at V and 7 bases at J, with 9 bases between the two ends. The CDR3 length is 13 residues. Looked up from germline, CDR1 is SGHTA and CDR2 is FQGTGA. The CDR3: CASSLQGKNEQFF. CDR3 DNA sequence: TGTGCCAGCAGCTTACAGGGGAAGAATGAGCAGTTCTTC. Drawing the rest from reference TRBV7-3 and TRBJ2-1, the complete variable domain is GAGVSQTPSNKVTEKGKYVELRCDPISGHTALYWYRQSLGQGPEFLIYFQGTGAADDSGLPNDRFFAVRPEGSVSTLKIQRTERGDSAVYLCASSLQGKNEQFFGPGTRLTVL.

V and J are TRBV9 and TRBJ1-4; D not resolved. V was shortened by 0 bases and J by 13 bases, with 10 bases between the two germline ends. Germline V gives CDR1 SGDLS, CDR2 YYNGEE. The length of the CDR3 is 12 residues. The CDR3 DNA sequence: TGTGCCAGCAGCGTAGGTTCCGGGGTACTGTTTTTT. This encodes CASSVGSGVLFF.

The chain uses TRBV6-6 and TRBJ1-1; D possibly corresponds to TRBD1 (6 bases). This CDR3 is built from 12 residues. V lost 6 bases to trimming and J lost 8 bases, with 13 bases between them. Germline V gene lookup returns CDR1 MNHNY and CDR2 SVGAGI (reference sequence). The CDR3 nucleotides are TGTGCCAGCAGGTTTACCGGGACAGAAGCTTTCTTT. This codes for CASRFTGTEAFF.

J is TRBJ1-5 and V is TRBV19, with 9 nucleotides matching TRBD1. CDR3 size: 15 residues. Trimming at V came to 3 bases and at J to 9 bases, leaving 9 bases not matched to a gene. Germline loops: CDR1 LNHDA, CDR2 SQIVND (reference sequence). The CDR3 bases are TGTGCCAGTAGTATTGTCGGGACAGGGTACCTGCCCCAGCATTTT. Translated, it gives CASSIVGTGYLPQHF.

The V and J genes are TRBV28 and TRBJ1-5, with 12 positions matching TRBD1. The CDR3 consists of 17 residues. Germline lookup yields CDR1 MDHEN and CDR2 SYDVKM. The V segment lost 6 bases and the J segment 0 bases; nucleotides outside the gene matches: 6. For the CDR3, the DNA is TGTGCCAGCAGAGGGGACAGGGGGCGCCATAGCAATCAGCCCCAGCATTTT. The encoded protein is CASRGDRGRHSNQPQHF.

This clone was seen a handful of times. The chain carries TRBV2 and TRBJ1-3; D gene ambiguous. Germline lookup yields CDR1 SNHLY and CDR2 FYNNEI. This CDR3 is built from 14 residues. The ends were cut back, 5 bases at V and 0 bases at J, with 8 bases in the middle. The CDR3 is CASSPQSSGNTIYF. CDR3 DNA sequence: TGTGCCAGCAGTCCTCAGTCCTCTGGAAACACCATATATTTT.

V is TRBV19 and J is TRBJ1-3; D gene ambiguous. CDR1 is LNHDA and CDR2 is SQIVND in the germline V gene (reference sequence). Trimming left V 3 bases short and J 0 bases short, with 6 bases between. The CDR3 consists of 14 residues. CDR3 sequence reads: CASSMSVSGNTIYF. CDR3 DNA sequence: TGTGCCAGTAGTATGTCAGTCTCTGGAAACACCATATATTTT.

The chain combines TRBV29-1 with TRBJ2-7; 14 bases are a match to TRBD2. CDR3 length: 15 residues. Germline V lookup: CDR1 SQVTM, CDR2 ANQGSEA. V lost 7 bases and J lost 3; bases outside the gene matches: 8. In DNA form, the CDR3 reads TGCAGCGGCTATGGGACTAGCGGGAGTTTCTACGAGCAGTACTTC. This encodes CSGYGTSGSFYEQYF.

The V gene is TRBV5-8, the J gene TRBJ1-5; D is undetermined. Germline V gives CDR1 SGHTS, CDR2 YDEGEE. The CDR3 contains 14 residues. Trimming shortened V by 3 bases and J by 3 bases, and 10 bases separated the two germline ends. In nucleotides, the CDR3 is TGTGCCAGCAGCTCGGGAAGGGCCAATCAGCCCCAGCATTTT. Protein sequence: CASSSGRANQPQHF.

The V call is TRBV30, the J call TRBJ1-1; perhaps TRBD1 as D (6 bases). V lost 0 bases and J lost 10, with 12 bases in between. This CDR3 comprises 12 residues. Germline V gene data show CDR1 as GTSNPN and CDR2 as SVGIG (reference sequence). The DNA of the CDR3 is TGTGCCTGGAGTGTCATTACAGGGCGAGCTTTCTTT. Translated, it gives CAWSVITGRAFF.